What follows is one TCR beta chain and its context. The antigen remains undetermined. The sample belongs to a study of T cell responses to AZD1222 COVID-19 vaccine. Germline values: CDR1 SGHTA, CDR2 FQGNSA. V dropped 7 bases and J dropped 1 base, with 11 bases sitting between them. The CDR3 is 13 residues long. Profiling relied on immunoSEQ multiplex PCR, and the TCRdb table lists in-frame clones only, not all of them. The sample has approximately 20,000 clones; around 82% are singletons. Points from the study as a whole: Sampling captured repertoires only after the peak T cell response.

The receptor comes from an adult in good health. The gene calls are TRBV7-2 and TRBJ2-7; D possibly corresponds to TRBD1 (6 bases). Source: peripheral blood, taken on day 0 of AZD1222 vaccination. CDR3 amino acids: CASTRTDSYEQYF. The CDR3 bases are TGTGCCAGCACCAGGACAGATTCCTACGAGCAGTACTTC. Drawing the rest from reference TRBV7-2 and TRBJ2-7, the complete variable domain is GAGVSQSPSNKVTEKGKDVELRCDPISGHTALYWYRQSLGQGLEFLIYFQGNSAPDKSGLPSDRFSAERTGGSVSTLTIQRTQQEDSAVYLCASTRTDSYEQYFGPGTRLTVT.